This TCR beta chain was retrieved from a study of shared clonotypes between healthy human individuals. The data were produced by immunoSEQ multiplex PCR, yet TCRdb's version contains in-frame clones alone and is incomplete. The data hold roughly 1,500,000 clones, with approximately 98.5% observed a single time. The germline CDR1 and CDR2 sequences are SGHVS and FQNEAQ. The CDR3 has 15 amino acids. Trimming stripped 3 bases from V and 3 bases from J, with 15 bases between. The chain joins TRBV7-8 to TRBJ2-7, with D tentatively TRBD1 (6 bases). The sample consisted of naive CD4+ T cells sorted from blood. Subset indicated: CD45RA+ positively selected. The sequence was obtained from a man in his thirties or forties in good health. CDR3 DNA sequence: TGTGCCAGCAGCTTTAGAGTCGGGACAAGCTACGAGCAGTACTTC. Its protein product is CASSFRVGTSYEQYF.